The clone carrying this T cell receptor beta chain showed up just once. Its antigen is currently unknown. The record originates from a study of T cell responses to AZD1222 COVID-19 vaccine. The CDR3 is made up of 14 amino acids. Germline CDR1 is DFQATT and CDR2 is SNEGSKA (reference sequence). With 3 bases clipped from V and 3 bases from J, the junction kept 8 bases outside the gene matches. TCRdb's table, derived via immunoSEQ multiplex PCR, lists solely in-frame clones and lacks some. This sample has 110,000 or so clones, with over 75% found just once. Study-level points and caveats: Repertoires were collected only later (after the peak T cell response had occurred). CD4 TCRs associated with vaccination spanned spike, dominating at 160-218 and 743-854. Just a handful of AZD1222 recipients tested seropositive at baseline. When two AZD1222 doses had been given, Spike-specific TCR breadth and depth rose.

This TCR derives from an adult in good health. The specimen comprised peripheral blood, sampled on day 0 of MenACWY control vaccination. The chain links TRBV20-1 to TRBJ2-7; 7 bases match TRBD1. Here the CDR3 reads CSASTGQILYEQYF. The CDR3 DNA sequence: TGCAGTGCTAGTACGGGACAGATACTCTACGAGCAGTACTTC.